Shown below are 13 T cell receptor beta chains from a single sample sequenced in a study of cytomegalovirus exposure and HLA in healthy donors. Vbeta (60) and Jbeta (13) primers were used in the PCR. Libraries were prepared by immunoSEQ multiplex PCR; TCRdb keeps only in-frame clonotypes and omits some of them. In the table there are about 160,000 clones, less than 85% of which are singletons. Sequencing was carried out using PBMCs. These receptors originate from a man aged 35 to 55 in good health and CMV-seronegative.

This chain connects TRBV6-5 to TRBJ2-7; D possibly corresponds to TRBD2 (6 bases). The CDR3 extends over 14 amino acids. The germline V gene has CDR1 MNHEY and CDR2 SVGAGI. Trimming took 4 bases from V and 2 from J, leaving 12 bases between them. CDR3 protein: CASSSRGITYEQYF. The CDR3 DNA is TGTGCCAGCAGTTCCCGGGGGATAACCTACGAGCAGTACTTC.

The chain uses TRBV4-1 and TRBJ2-7; 11 nucleotides line up with TRBD2. The CDR3 runs to 15 residues. CDR1 is MGHRA, CDR2 YSYEKL, per germline. V trimming: 1 base; J trimming: 4 bases; junction bases outside the gene matches: 3. The CDR3, as DNA: TGCGCCAGCAGCCAAGGTACTAGCGGGGGTTACGAGCAGTACTTC. Protein: CASSQGTSGGYEQYF.

The chain combines TRBV6-1 with TRBJ2-5, with D maybe TRBD2 (5 bases). V gave up 8 bases and J gave up 1 base, with 11 bases separating them. The germline gives CDR1 MNHNS, CDR2 SASEGT. The CDR3 spans 13 residues. DNA for the CDR3: TGTGCCAGCGAGAGGAGGCCCCAAGAGACCCAGTACTTC. It is translated as CASERRPQETQYF.

The rearrangement links TRBV4-3 to TRBJ2-7; D might be TRBD2 (6 bases). Trimming took off 2 bases at V and 5 bases at J, with 13 bases between the two ends. This CDR3 has 14 residues. CDR1 and CDR2 from the germline V gene are LGHNA and YSLEER. CDR3 sequence (DNA): TGCGCCAGCAGCCAAATGGGGGGTCTAGACGAGCAGTACTTC. Translated, it gives CASSQMGGLDEQYF.

The gene calls are TRBV4-2 and TRBJ2-1, with a weak D call TRBD2 (6 bases). The V gene lost 0 bases and the J gene lost 13 bases, with 13 bases spanning the gap. CDR3 size: 13 residues. CDR1 and CDR2 (germline): LGHNA, YNFKEQ. CDR3 nucleotides: TGTGCCAGCAGCCAAGACGTCCGGGACTCACAGTTCTTC. It yields the protein CASSQDVRDSQFF.

The chain couples TRBV7-3 to TRBJ2-3; D may be TRBD1 (6 bases). This CDR3 is built from 14 residues. From germline, CDR1 is SGHTA and CDR2 FQGTGA. Trimming pared 1 base from V and 5 bases from J, leaving 10 bases between. Here the CDR3 DNA reads TGTGCCAGCAGCTTAAGTGGGGGCCTAGATACGCAGTATTTT. Translating it yields CASSLSGGLDTQYF.

The chain employs TRBV28 and TRBJ2-2; the match to TRBD2 covers 9 bases. V lost 6 bases and J lost 12; bases outside the gene matches: 11. The CDR3 is 14 amino acids. Germline assignment: CDR1 MDHEN and CDR2 SYDVKM. The CDR3 DNA reads TGTGCCAGCAGCTCCGGGACTAGCTTTCCCCAGCTGTTTTTT. It translates to CASSSGTSFPQLFF.

The CDR3 DNA reads as TGCAGCGTGGGGGGGACTAGTTCCTATGAGCAGTTCTTC. Its protein product is CSVGGTSSYEQFF. The genes are TRBV29-1 and TRBJ2-1; 8 bases line up with TRBD2. Germline lookup yields CDR1 SQVTM and CDR2 ANQGSEA. The ends lost 6 bases at V and 8 bases at J; junction bases unmatched: 9. The CDR3 has 13 residues.

This clone was seen more than once but under ten times. This chain links TRBV5-8 with TRBJ2-1; TRBD1 matches at 7 bases. V shed 0 bases and J 5 bases; nucleotides not matched to a gene: 2. CDR1 and CDR2 (germline): SGHTS, YDEGEE. CDR3 length equals 14 residues. CDR3 coding DNA: TGTGCCAGCAGCTTGGTGAGGGGGCACAATGAGCAGTTCTTC. Translated: CASSLVRGHNEQFF.

CDR3 nucleotides: TGTGCCTGTGGTCGGCGGGGGCCCCAAGAGACCCAGTACTTC. Translating it yields CACGRRGPQETQYF. The chain is built from TRBV7-2 and TRBJ2-5; D possibly corresponds to TRBD2 (7 bases). This CDR3 spans 14 amino acids. CDR1 and CDR2 (germline): SGHTA, FQGNSA. The V and J ends lost 11 bases and 1 base respectively, with 17 bases between them.

The chain links TRBV10-1 to TRBJ2-1, with 7 bases that match TRBD2. In germline, CDR1 is WNHNN, CDR2 SYGVQD (reference sequence). This CDR3 has 15 residues. Trimming took 6 bases from V and 3 from J; bases not matched to a gene: 8. The DNA for the CDR3 is TGCGCCAGCAGCCCGACCGGGACTATCTACAATGAGCAGTTCTTC. Encoded protein: CASSPTGTIYNEQFF.

This chain uses TRBV9 with TRBJ2-1, with a possible D match to TRBD1 (5 bases). Germline CDR1 SGDLS, CDR2 YYNGEE. Deletions cut 4 bases from V and 5 bases from J, with 13 bases between. This CDR3 region has 14 residues. In nucleotides, the CDR3 is TGTGCCAGCAGCCCAGACAGAACCCACAATGAGCAGTTCTTC. This gives the protein CASSPDRTHNEQFF.

This clone was seen only a few times. V is TRBV6-5 and J is TRBJ1-4; 7 nucleotides agree with TRBD1. Per the germline V gene, CDR1 is MNHEY and CDR2 is SVGAGI. The CDR3 loop spans 14 amino acids. J gave up 8 bases and V 7 bases, and 10 bases lay outside the gene matches. This CDR3 reads CASTADREVEKLFF. The DNA for the CDR3 is TGTGCCAGCACCGCCGACAGGGAAGTAGAAAAACTGTTTTTT.